The 20 T cell receptor beta chains reported below all come from one sample, sequenced in a study of T cells in Graves' hyperthyroidism and ophthalmopathy. It was RNA transcripts that yielded the amplified TCR beta CDR3 regions. RT-PCR in the first round (using the HTBI primer set) targeted the TCR CDR3. From the multiplex PCR reads, TCRdb called clonotypes with MiXCR, one entry per CDR3 protein. This sample has 360,000 or so distinct CDR3 sequences, with 15% to 20% found just once. What was sequenced was blood. Every receptor here comes from a woman between 18 and 29 years old with Graves' hyperthyroidism.

This clonotype was detected many times. The genes are TRBV14 and TRBJ2-5; D is tentatively TRBD1 or TRBD2 (6 bases each). V shed 4 bases and J shed 3 bases, with 15 bases lying between them. Looked up from germline, CDR1 is SGHDN and CDR2 is FVKESK. This CDR3 is built from 15 residues. The CDR3 DNA reads TGTGCCAGCAGCCGGGGGGCGGAGGACAAAGAGACCCAGTACTTC. Translating gives CASSRGAEDKETQYF.

This clonotype showed up many times. V usage is TRBV12-3 or TRBV12-4 and J usage is TRBJ1-1; maybe TRBD1 (5 bases). Trimming removed 5 bases at V and 8 bases at J, with 12 bases between. This CDR3 contains 12 residues. Here the CDR3 reads CASSTRQIEAFF. The CDR3 region has the DNA TGTGCCAGCAGTACCCGACAGATAGAAGCTTTCTTT.

This clonotype was found many times. This rearrangement joins TRBV12-3 or TRBV12-4 to TRBJ1-5; 7 nucleotides line up with TRBD1. The junction had 6 bases not matched to a gene; V was cut back by 3 bases and J by 4 bases. This CDR3 region has 15 residues. The CDR3 loop reads CASSFGPGGNQPQHF. The CDR3 DNA is TGTGCCAGCAGTTTTGGGCCAGGGGGGAATCAGCCCCAGCATTTT.

This chain links TRBV18 with TRBJ1-1; D is uncertain. The CDR3 has 14 amino acids. V gave up 3 bases and J gave up 0 bases, with 8 bases separating them. The germline CDR1 and CDR2 sequences are KGHSH and LQKENI. CDR3 loop: CASSPSGMNTEAFF. The CDR3 DNA reads as TGTGCCAGCTCACCGTCCGGAATGAACACTGAAGCTTTCTTT.

The CDR3 here is CASRGQINYGYTF. CDR3 coding DNA: TGTGCCAGCAGGGGACAGATTAACTATGGCTACACCTTC. The rearrangement links TRBV25-1 to TRBJ1-2, with 7 bases matching TRBD1. V dropped 6 bases and J dropped 1; count of bases not matched to a gene: 2. Germline CDR1 reads MGHDK; CDR2 reads SYGVNS. This CDR3 spans 13 amino acids.

This clonotype was observed many times. The V and J genes are TRBV15 and TRBJ2-7, with a possible D match to TRBD2 (5 bases). Germline V gene data show CDR1 as LNHNV and CDR2 as YYDKDF (reference sequence). V dropped 1 base and J dropped 6 bases, with 19 bases sitting between them. The CDR3 runs to 16 residues. The CDR3 nucleotides are TGTGCCACCAGCAGAGCGTCCTGGCAGGCCGGAGGCGAGCAGTACTTC. Translating gives CATSRASWQAGGEQYF.

J is TRBJ2-7 and V is TRBV6-2 or TRBV6-3; the match to TRBD1 covers 8 bases. Germline V gene data show CDR1 as MNHEY and CDR2 as SVGEGT. The CDR3 sequence is 14 residues long. V lost 7 bases, J lost 2 bases, and 7 bases stayed unmatched. In nucleotides, the CDR3 is TGTGCCAGCACTAACCCGGGACAGGCCTACGAGCAGTACTTC. It codes for CASTNPGQAYEQYF.

V is TRBV5-1 and J is TRBJ2-5; 7 bases agree with TRBD1. This CDR3 has 15 residues. The V segment lost 0 bases and the J segment 5 bases; nucleotides outside the gene matches: 7. CDR1 and CDR2 from the germline V gene are SGHRS and YFSETQ. CDR3 sequence: CASSLGATGSETQYF. Written as DNA, the CDR3 is TGCGCCAGCAGCTTGGGTGCGACAGGGAGCGAGACCCAGTACTTC. The full variable domain, its missing parts supplied by reference TRBV5-1 and TRBJ2-5, is KAGVTQTPRYLIKTRGQQVTLSCSPISGHRSVSWYQQTPGQGLQFLFEYFSETQRNKGNFPGRFSGRQFSNSRSEMNVSTLELGDSALYLCASSLGATGSETQYFGPGTRLLVL.

CDR3 bases: TGCAGCGTTGAAGGCCGGGGGATTGAAGCTTTCTTT. Residues: CSVEGRGIEAFF. The chain recombines TRBV29-1 with TRBJ1-1; TRBD1 is a possible D gene (5 bases). V lost 1 base and J 7 bases, leaving 10 bases between the germline ends. The CDR3 spans 12 residues. CDR1 is SQVTM, CDR2 ANQGSEA, per germline.

This clonotype was recorded at least ten times. This chain joins TRBV6-1 and TRBJ2-5; 8 bases are a match to TRBD2. CDR1 is MNHNS, CDR2 SASEGT, per germline. Unmatched junction bases numbered 4, after V lost 7 bases and J lost 3 bases. CDR3 length: 13 residues. CDR3 in DNA: TGTGCCAGCACCCGAGCGGGGGAAGAGACCCAGTACTTC. This translates into CASTRAGEETQYF.

V gene TRBV27 combines with J gene TRBJ2-7; 7 bases are a match to TRBD1. The length of the CDR3 is 14 residues. The J segment lost 4 bases and the V segment lost 4 bases, leaving 7 bases of the junction unmatched. Germline CDR1 and CDR2: MNHEY and SMNVEV (reference sequence). Written as DNA, the CDR3 is TGTGCCAGCAGTTCACTAGACAGGGTATACGAGCAGTACTTC. Translated: CASSSLDRVYEQYF.

This clonotype was seen ten or more times. This chain uses TRBV20-1 with TRBJ2-7, with D perhaps assigned TRBD1 or TRBD2 (5 bases each). Germline CDR1 reads DFQATT; CDR2 reads SNEGSKA (reference sequence). CDR3 length: 13 residues. V was shortened by 3 bases and J by 4 bases, with 13 bases between the two germline ends. CDR3: CSASRGRAYEQYF. Written as DNA, the CDR3 is TGCAGTGCTAGTCGGGGCAGGGCGTACGAGCAGTACTTC.

Ten or more counts support this clonotype. This sequence joins TRBV10-2 and TRBJ2-5, with D possibly matching TRBD2 (7 bases). The CDR3 is 15 amino acids. The V gene's germline CDR1 is WSHSY and CDR2 SAAADI. V was cut by 0 bases and J by 2 bases, with 10 bases left in between. The CDR3 sequence is CASSESGGRQETQYF. As DNA, the CDR3 is TGCGCCAGCAGTGAGTCGGGGGGGCGGCAAGAGACCCAGTACTTC.

This clonotype was picked up many times. V gene TRBV11-3 combines with J gene TRBJ2-2; no clear D gene. CDR1 and CDR2 from the germline V gene are SGHNT and YENEEA. The CDR3 is made up of 13 amino acids. Trimming took off 5 bases at V and 5 bases at J, with 9 bases between the two ends. The CDR3 bases are TGTGCCAGCAGCACCAGTCCTACCGGGGAGCTGTTTTTT. This translates into CASSTSPTGELFF.

This clonotype was observed at least ten times. The rearrangement joins TRBV6-1 to TRBJ1-2; unclear D gene. CDR1 and CDR2 (germline): MNHNS, SASEGT. This CDR3 comprises 12 residues. V was clipped by 11 bases and J by 2 bases, with 12 bases between them. DNA for the CDR3: TGTGCCTTGCATGGAGGGAACTATGGCTACACCTTC. Its translation: CALHGGNYGYTF.

The chain couples TRBV6-1 to TRBJ2-2; TRBD2 is a possible D gene (6 bases). Per germline, CDR1 MNHNS and CDR2 SASEGT. The CDR3 runs to 15 residues. V was trimmed by 8 bases and J by 6 bases, leaving 19 bases between them. In nucleotides, the CDR3 is TGTGCCAGCCGTGGGGGGATGCTTGAGGCCGGGGAGCTGTTTTTT. This sequence encodes CASRGGMLEAGELFF.

This clonotype was observed at least ten times. The rearrangement uses TRBV7-3 and TRBJ1-3; D ambiguous. There are 13 residues in the CDR3. Germline V gene lookup returns CDR1 SGHTA and CDR2 FQGTGA. V was pared by 1 base and J by 4 bases, with 5 bases between. This chain's CDR3 is CASSLSRGNTIYF. The CDR3 DNA reads TGTGCCAGCAGCTTAAGTAGGGGAAACACCATATATTTT.

This clonotype was seen ten or more times. The V gene is TRBV6-5, the J gene TRBJ1-2; D is uncertain. Looked up from germline, CDR1 is MNHEY and CDR2 is SVGAGI. The germline V and J ends were trimmed by 3 bases and 6 bases, with 11 bases remaining between them. The CDR3 length is 13 residues. CDR3 in DNA: TGTGCCAGCAGTTATAGCGGTCCGAATGGCTACACCTTC. This sequence encodes CASSYSGPNGYTF.

This clonotype was seen just once. The genes are TRBV11-2 and TRBJ1-1, with D possibly being TRBD1 (6 bases). CDR3 length: 16 residues. The germline V gene encodes CDR1 SGHAT and CDR2 FQNNGV. The V end was cut by 0 bases, the J end by 5 bases, with 16 bases between. This chain's CDR3 is CASSLEMLGGGTEAFF. CDR3 sequence (DNA): TGTGCCAGCAGCTTAGAGATGTTAGGGGGAGGGACTGAAGCTTTCTTT.

This clonotype was recorded many times. In nucleotides, the CDR3 is TGCAGCGTTGATAAGGAATCCGGTGGCTACACCTTC. Protein: CSVDKESGGYTF. The rearrangement links TRBV29-1 to TRBJ1-2; D not certain. The CDR3 covers 12 residues. Trimming stripped 3 bases from V and 7 bases from J, with 12 bases between. Looked up from germline, CDR1 is SQVTM and CDR2 is ANQGSEA.